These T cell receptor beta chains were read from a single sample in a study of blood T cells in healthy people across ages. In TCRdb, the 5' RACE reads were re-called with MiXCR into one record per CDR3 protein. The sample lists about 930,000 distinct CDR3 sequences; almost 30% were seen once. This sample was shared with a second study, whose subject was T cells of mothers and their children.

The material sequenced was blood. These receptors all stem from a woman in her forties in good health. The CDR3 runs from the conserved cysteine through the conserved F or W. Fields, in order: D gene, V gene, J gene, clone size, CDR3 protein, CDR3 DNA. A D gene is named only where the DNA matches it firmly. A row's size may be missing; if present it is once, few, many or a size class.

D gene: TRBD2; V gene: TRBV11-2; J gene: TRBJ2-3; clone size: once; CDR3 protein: CASSGRGGPFDTQYF; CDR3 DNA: TGTGCCAGCAGCGGCCGGGGGGGCCCTTTTGATACGCAGTATTTT
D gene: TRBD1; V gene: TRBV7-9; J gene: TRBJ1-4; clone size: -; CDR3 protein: CASSVGTGHEKLFF; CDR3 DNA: TGTGCCAGCAGCGTCGGGACAGGGCATGAAAAACTGTTTTTT
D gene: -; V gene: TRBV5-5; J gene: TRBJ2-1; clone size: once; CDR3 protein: CASSRAQGVYNEQFF; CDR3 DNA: TGTGCCAGCAGCCGCGCCCAAGGTGTGTACAATGAGCAGTTCTTC
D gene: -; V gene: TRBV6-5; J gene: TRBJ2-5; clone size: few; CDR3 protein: CASSYSYRETQYF; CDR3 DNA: TGTGCCAGCAGTTACTCGTATAGAGAGACCCAGTACTTC
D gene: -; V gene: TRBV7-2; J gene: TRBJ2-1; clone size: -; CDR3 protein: CASGTLGVAYNEQFF; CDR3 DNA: TGTGCCAGCGGTACCTTGGGCGTCGCCTACAATGAGCAGTTCTTC
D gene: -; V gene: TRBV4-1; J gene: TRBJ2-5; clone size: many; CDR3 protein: CASSQRTPQETQYF; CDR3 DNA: TGCGCCAGCAGCCAACGGACACCTCAAGAGACCCAGTACTTC
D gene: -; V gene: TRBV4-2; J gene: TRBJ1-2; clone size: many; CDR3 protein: CASSQVPRVNYGYTF; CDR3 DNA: TGTGCCAGCAGCCAAGTTCCGCGAGTTAACTATGGCTACACCTTC
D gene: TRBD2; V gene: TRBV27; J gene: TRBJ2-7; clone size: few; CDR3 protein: CASSSQTSGSWEQYF; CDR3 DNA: TGTGCCAGCAGTTCTCAGACTAGCGGCTCCTGGGAGCAGTACTTC
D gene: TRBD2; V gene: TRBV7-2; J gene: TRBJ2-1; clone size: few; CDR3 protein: CASRISGALNEQFF; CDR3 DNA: TGTGCCAGCAGAATAAGCGGGGCACTCAATGAGCAGTTCTTC
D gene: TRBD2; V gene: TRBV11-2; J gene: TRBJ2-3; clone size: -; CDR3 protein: CASSSRSGGGIKVADTQYF; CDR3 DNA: TGTGCCAGCAGCTCACGTAGCGGGGGGGGGATTAAGGTAGCAGATACGCAGTATTTT
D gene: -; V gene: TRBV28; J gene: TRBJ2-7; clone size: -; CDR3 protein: CASTRLGASSYEQYF; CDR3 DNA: TGTGCCAGCACCCGCTTGGGGGCGAGCTCCTACGAGCAGTACTTC
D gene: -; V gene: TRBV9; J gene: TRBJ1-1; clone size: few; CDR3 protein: CASSGTGFGAFF; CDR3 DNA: TGTGCCAGCAGCGGAACAGGGTTCGGCGCTTTCTTT
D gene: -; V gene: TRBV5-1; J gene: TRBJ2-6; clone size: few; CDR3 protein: CASSSGSGANVRTF; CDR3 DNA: TGCGCCAGCAGCTCGGGCTCTGGGGCCAACGTCCGGACTTTC
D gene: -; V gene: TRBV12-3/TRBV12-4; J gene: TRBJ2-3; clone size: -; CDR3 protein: CASSLTGGTDTEYF; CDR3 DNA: TGTGCCAGCAGTTTAACCGGGGGTACAGATACGGAATATTTT
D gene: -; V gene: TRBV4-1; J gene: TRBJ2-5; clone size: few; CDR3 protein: CASSQDGLTAYKETQYF; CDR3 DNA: TGCGCCAGCAGCCAAGATGGACTGACAGCATACAAAGAGACCCAGTACTTC
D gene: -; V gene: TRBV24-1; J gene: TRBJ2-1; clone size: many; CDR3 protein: CATSEGGAGGNEQFF; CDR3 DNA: TGTGCCACCAGTGAAGGGGGCGCGGGAGGAAATGAGCAGTTCTTC
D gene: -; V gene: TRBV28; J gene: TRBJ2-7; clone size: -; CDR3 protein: CASSIGPHVWGLYEQYF; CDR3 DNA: TGTGCCAGCAGCATAGGCCCGCATGTGTGGGGCCTCTACGAGCAGTACTTC
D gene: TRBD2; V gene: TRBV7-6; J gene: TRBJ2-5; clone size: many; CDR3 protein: CASSVPSGGTQETQYF; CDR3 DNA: TGTGCCAGCAGCGTCCCTAGCGGGGGTACACAAGAGACCCAGTACTTC
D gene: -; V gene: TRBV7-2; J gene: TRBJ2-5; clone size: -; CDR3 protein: CASSRAGAGETQYF; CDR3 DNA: TGTGCCAGCAGCCGCGCGGGGGCCGGGGAGACCCAGTACTTC
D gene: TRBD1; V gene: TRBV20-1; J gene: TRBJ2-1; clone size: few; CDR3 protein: CSARDGTGDEQFF; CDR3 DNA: TGCAGTGCTAGAGACGGCACAGGGGATGAGCAGTTCTTC
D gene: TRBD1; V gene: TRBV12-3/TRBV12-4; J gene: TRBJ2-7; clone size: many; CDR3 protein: CASSATGNTYEQYF; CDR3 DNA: TGTGCCAGCAGTGCGACAGGGAACACCTACGAGCAGTACTTC
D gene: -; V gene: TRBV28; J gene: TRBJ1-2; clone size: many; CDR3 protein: CASSLATNYGYTF; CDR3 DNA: TGTGCCAGCAGTTTAGCCACTAACTATGGCTACACCTTC
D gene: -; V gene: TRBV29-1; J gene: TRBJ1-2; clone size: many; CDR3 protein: CSADTGYGYTF; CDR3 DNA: TGCAGCGCTGATACAGGTTATGGCTACACCTTC
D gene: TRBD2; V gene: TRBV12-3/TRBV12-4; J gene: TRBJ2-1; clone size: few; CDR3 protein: CAILRGSGSEQFF; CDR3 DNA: TGTGCCATCTTGCGGGGGTCGGGCAGTGAGCAGTTCTTC
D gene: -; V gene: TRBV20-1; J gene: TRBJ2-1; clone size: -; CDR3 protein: CSAGQAAEALNEQFF; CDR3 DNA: TGCAGCGCTGGGCAGGCAGCCGAAGCCCTCAATGAGCAGTTCTTC
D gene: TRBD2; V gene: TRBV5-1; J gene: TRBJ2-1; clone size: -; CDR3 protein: CASSWTGGLGNEQFF; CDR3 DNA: TGCGCCAGCAGCTGGACGGGGGGGCTGGGCAATGAGCAGTTCTTC
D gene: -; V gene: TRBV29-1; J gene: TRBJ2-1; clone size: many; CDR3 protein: CSVLIGGAEQFF; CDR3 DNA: TGCAGCGTCCTCATAGGGGGGGCTGAGCAGTTCTTC
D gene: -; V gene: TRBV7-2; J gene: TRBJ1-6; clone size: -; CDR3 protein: CASSLARAANSPLHF; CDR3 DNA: TGTGCCAGCAGCTTAGCGAGGGCAGCTAATTCACCCCTCCACTTT
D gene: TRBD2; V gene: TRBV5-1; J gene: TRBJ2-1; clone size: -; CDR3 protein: CASSAMTSGKDNEQFF; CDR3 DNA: TGCGCCAGCAGCGCGATGACTAGCGGGAAAGACAATGAGCAGTTCTTC
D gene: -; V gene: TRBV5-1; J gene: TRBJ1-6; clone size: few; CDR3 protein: CASSPGDSPLHF; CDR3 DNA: TGCGCCAGCAGCCCCGGGGATTCACCCCTCCACTTT
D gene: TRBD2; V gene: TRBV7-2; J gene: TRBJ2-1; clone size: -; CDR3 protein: CAGRRVAGGRNEQFF; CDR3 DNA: TGTGCCGGCAGGCGAGTAGCGGGGGGGCGGAATGAGCAGTTCTTC
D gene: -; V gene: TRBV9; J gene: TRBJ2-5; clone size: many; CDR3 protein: CASSEGGLQETQYF; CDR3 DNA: TGTGCCAGCAGCGAGGGGGGGCTTCAAGAGACCCAGTACTTC
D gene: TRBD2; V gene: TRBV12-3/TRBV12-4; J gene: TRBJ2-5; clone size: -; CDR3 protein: CASSLVSGTDEQYF; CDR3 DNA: TGTGCCAGCAGTTTAGTTAGCGGGACGGATGAGCAGTACTTC
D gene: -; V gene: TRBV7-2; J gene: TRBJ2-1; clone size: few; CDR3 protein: CTSSSQGGNEQFF; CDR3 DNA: TGTACCAGCAGCTCCCAAGGGGGGAATGAGCAGTTCTTC
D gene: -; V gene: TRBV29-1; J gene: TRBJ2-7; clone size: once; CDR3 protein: CSVGIQPSYEQYF; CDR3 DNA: TGCAGCGTTGGGATACAGCCCTCCTACGAGCAGTACTTC
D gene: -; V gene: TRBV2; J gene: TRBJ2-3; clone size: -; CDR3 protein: CASSEGGGARADTQYF; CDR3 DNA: TGTGCCAGCAGTGAAGGTGGGGGGGCACGAGCAGATACGCAGTATTTT
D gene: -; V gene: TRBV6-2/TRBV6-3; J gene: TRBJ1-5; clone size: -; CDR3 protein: CASKVRESQPQHF; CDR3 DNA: TGTGCCAGCAAGGTCAGGGAGAGTCAGCCCCAGCATTTT
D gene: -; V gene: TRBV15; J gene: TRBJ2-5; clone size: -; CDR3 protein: CATSKRGVAETQYF; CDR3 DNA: TGTGCCACCAGCAAGAGGGGAGTGGCAGAGACCCAGTACTTC
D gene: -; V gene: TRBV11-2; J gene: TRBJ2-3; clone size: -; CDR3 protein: CASSYPGSGAGGTQYF; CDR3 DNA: TGTGCCAGCAGCTACCCAGGGAGTGGGGCAGGCGGTACGCAGTATTTT
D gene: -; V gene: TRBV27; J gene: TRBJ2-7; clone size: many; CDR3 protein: CASSFLSAAYEQYF; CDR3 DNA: TGTGCCAGCAGTTTTTTATCGGCAGCCTACGAGCAGTACTTC
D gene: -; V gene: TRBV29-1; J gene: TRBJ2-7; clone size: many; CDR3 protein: CSGGFTLYEQYF; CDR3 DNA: TGCAGCGGAGGATTTACTCTCTACGAGCAGTACTTC
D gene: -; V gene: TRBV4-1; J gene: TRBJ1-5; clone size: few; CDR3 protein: CASSQALPGNQPQHF; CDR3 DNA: TGCGCCAGCAGCCAAGCTCTCCCGGGAAATCAGCCCCAGCATTTT
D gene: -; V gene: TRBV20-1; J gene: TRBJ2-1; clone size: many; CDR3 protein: CSARGLRGGHSYNEQFF; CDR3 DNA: TGCAGTGCTAGGGGGCTGAGGGGGGGGCACTCCTACAATGAGCAGTTCTTC
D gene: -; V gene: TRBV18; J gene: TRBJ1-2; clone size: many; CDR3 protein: CASSPDNLNYGYTF; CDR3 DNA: TGTGCCAGCTCACCGGACAACCTTAACTATGGCTACACCTTC
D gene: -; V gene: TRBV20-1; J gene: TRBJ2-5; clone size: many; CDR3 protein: CSAMGGAVWTQYF; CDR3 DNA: TGCAGTGCTATGGGGGGGGCAGTGTGGACCCAGTACTTC
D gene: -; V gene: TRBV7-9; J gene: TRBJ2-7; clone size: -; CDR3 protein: CASSPGDMNGYEQYF; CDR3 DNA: TGTGCCAGCAGCCCCGGGGACATGAACGGCTACGAGCAGTACTTC
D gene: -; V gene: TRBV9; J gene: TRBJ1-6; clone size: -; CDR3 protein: CASSVMDQNSPLHF; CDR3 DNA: TGTGCCAGCAGCGTAATGGACCAAAATTCACCCCTCCACTTT
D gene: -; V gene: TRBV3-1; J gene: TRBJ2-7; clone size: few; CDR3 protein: CASEASSYEQYF; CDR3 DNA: TGTGCCAGCGAAGCTAGCTCCTACGAGCAGTACTTC
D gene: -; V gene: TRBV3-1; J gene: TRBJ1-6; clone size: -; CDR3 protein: CASSQGEGAPLHF; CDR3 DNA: TGTGCCAGCAGCCAAGGGGAAGGGGCACCCCTCCACTTT
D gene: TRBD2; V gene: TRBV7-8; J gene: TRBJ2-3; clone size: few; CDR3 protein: CASSPLAGGLADTQYF; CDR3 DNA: TGTGCCAGCAGCCCACTAGCGGGGGGGTTGGCAGATACGCAGTATTTT
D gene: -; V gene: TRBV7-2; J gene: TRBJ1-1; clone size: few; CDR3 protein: CASTTGFGEAFF; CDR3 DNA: TGTGCCAGCACTACAGGATTTGGTGAAGCTTTCTTT
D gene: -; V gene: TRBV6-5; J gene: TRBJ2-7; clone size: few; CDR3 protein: CASSYLVRGPEESSYEQYF; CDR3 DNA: TGTGCCAGCAGTTACCTCGTCCGGGGGCCCGAGGAGAGCTCCTACGAGCAGTACTTC
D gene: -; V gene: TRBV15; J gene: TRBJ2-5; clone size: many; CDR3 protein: CATSRVPFQETQYF; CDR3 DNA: TGTGCCACCAGCAGAGTGCCGTTTCAAGAGACCCAGTACTTC
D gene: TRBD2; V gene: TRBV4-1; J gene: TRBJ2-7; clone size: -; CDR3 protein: CASSQVLAGSYEQYF; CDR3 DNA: TGCGCCAGCAGCCAAGTCCTAGCGGGGAGCTACGAGCAGTACTTC
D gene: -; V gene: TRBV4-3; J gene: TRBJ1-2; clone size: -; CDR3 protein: CASSQEYLPNCGYTF; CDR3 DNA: TGCGCCAGCAGCCAAGAGTATCTTCCTAACTGTGGCTACACCTTC
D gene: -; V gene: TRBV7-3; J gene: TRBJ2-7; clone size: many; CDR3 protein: CASSLTVSGVSEQYF; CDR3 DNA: TGTGCCAGCAGCTTAACGGTGTCCGGGGTGAGCGAGCAGTACTTC
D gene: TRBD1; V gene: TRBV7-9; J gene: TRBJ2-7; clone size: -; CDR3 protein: CASSLGDRGPTTYEQYF; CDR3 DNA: TGTGCCAGCAGCTTAGGGGACAGGGGTCCCACGACCTACGAGCAGTACTTC
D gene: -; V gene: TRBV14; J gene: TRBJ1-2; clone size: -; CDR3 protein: CASSGGLRGYGYTF; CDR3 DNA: TGTGCCAGCAGCGGAGGCCTCCGGGGCTATGGCTACACCTTC
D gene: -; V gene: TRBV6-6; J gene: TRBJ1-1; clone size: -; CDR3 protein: CASRSLVRATEAFF; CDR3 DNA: TGTGCCAGCAGAAGCCTAGTGAGAGCAACTGAAGCTTTCTTT
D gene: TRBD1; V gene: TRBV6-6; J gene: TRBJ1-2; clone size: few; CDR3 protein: CASSYWTGDPDGYTF; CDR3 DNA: TGTGCCAGCAGTTACTGGACAGGGGACCCGGATGGCTACACCTTC